The clone carrying this TCR beta chain was counted at least ten times. TCRdb reanalysed the RACE reads using MiXCR and keeps one entry per CDR3 protein. Of approximately 340,000 distinct CDR3 sequences listed, 5.5% to 8% were seen once; the top ten hold about 8%. The sample is drawn from a study of human T cells and chemical hapten exposure. Study as a whole: Per-sample TCR yield variability stemmed mainly from small pooled library volume differences.

Time point here: patch test 1, 2 weeks after DPC sensitization. Specified treatment: therapeutic diphenylcyclopropenone sensitization with weekly scalp DPC. Alopecia patients, 18 to 70 years old and DPC-suitable, served as donors. Unfractionated whole blood served as the source for total RNA extraction. This CDR3 comprises 12 residues. Germline CDR1 and CDR2: MNHEY and SVGEGT. The V gene lost 1 base and the J gene lost 14 bases, with 12 bases spanning the gap. The specimen comprised whole blood, sampled in connection with sensitization to the hapten diphenylcyclopropenone (DPC). This TCR derives from a woman aged 18-29 years with alopecia areata. Some clones in this sample may be carry-over from other donors' samples. The J gene is TRBJ2-1, the V gene TRBV6-2 or TRBV6-3, with D possibly being TRBD2 (7 bases). Here the CDR3 reads CASSYWGGQKFF. The CDR3 DNA reads as TGTGCCAGCAGTTACTGGGGGGGGCAGAAGTTCTTC.